These 24 T cell receptor beta chains came from one sample sequenced in a study of PD-1 blockade in mismatch repair-deficient tumors. TCRdb's copy holds only in-frame clones and misses some; the assay was immunoSEQ multiplex PCR. The repertoire holds some 130,000 clones, with about 90% as singletons. Sample: peripheral blood, taken 72 weeks after starting pembrolizumab. The origin of the receptors is an adult with mismatch repair-deficient cancer.

The gene calls are TRBV19 and TRBJ2-5; 8 positions agree with TRBD2. CDR3 length: 16 residues. V lost 4 bases to trimming and J lost 6 bases; unmatched junction nucleotides: 13. The germline V gene has CDR1 LNHDA and CDR2 SQIVND (reference sequence). CDR3 in amino acids: CASSTPLAGGGKTQYF. The CDR3 DNA sequence: TGTGCCAGTAGTACTCCCCTGGCGGGAGGCGGAAAGACCCAGTACTTC.

This chain links TRBV7-9 with TRBJ2-1, with a weak D call TRBD1 (6 bases). V was pared by 2 bases and J by 0 bases, with 20 bases between. In germline, CDR1 is SEHNR, CDR2 FQNEAQ (reference sequence). This CDR3 is 19 amino acids long. CDR3: CASSLRNLQGIGSYNEQFF. The CDR3 coding sequence is TGTGCCAGCAGCTTAAGAAACTTACAGGGAATCGGCTCCTACAATGAGCAGTTCTTC.

V and J are TRBV5-6 and TRBJ2-1; D gene ambiguous. Germline V CDR1 and CDR2: SGHDT, YYEEEE. CDR3 length: 10 residues. Trimming removed 8 bases at V and 16 bases at J, with 16 bases between. The CDR3 here is CASVSVISFF. In nucleotides, the CDR3 is TGTGCCAGTGTAAGCGTAATCTCCTTCTTC.

The chain links TRBV28 to TRBJ1-2, with 8 nucleotides matching TRBD1. CDR1 and CDR2 (germline): MDHEN, SYDVKM. V shed 6 bases and J 0 bases; nucleotides not matched to a gene: 6. CDR3 length: 15 amino acids. The CDR3 reads CASRRQGTSNYGYTF. CDR3 sequence (DNA): TGTGCCAGCAGACGACAGGGGACTTCTAACTATGGCTACACCTTC.

The V gene is TRBV4-1, the J gene TRBJ2-7, with 8 bases fitting TRBD1. After removal of 1 base from V and 3 bases from J, the junction contained 5 bases not matched to a gene. The CDR3 loop spans 15 amino acids. Germline V lookup: CDR1 MGHRA, CDR2 YSYEKL. In DNA form, the CDR3 reads TGCGCCAGCAGCCAAGCTACAGGGGGGTTCTACGAGCAGTACTTC. Translating gives CASSQATGGFYEQYF.

The V gene is TRBV9, the J gene TRBJ2-7, with D possibly matching TRBD1 (5 bases). CDR3 length: 13 amino acids. Germline values: CDR1 SGDLS, CDR2 YYNGEE. Trimming stripped 4 bases from V and 3 bases from J, with 11 bases between. The CDR3 sequence: CASSTSTGYEQYF. CDR3 sequence (DNA): TGTGCCAGCAGCACCTCCACAGGCTACGAGCAGTACTTC.

The genes are TRBV7-9 and TRBJ1-2; 7 nucleotides align to TRBD1. This CDR3 spans 15 amino acids. V was clipped by 5 bases and J by 0 bases; unmatched bases: 6. Germline V gene data show CDR1 as SEHNR and CDR2 as FQNEAQ (reference sequence). CDR3 in DNA: TGTGCCAGCAGCCTTGACAGGGATCCTAACTATGGCTACACCTTC. Translation: CASSLDRDPNYGYTF. The full variable domain, with the rest looked up from reference TRBV7-9 and TRBJ1-2, is DTGVSQNPRHKITKRGQNVTFRCDPISEHNRLYWYRQTLGQGPEFLTYFQNEAQLEKSRLLSDRFSAERPKGSFSTLEIQRTEQGDSAMYLCASSLDRDPNYGYTFGSGTRLTVV.

This clone came up once. The CDR3 DNA reads as TGTGCCAGCAGCCAATCAATGACTGAGCAGTACTTC. Its protein is CASSQSMTEQYF. This chain joins TRBV16 and TRBJ2-7, with D unclear. Germline-derived CDR1 and CDR2 are KGHSY and FQNENV. This CDR3 comprises 12 residues. Trimming cost V 0 bases and J 7 bases, with 7 bases left between them.

The rearrangement uses TRBV7-9 and TRBJ2-7; 12 nucleotides line up with TRBD2. The junction had 7 bases not matched to a gene; V was cut back by 8 bases and J by 5 bases. The CDR3 is 14 amino acids. Germline V gene lookup returns CDR1 SEHNR and CDR2 FQNEAQ (reference sequence). CDR3 DNA sequence: TGTGCCAGCGCACGACTAGCGGGAGAGAACGAGCAGTACTTC. Residues: CASARLAGENEQYF.

The chain joins TRBV4-3 to TRBJ1-3, with D possibly TRBD1 on 6 matching bases. V lost 1 base to trimming and J lost 1 base, with 17 bases between them. CDR1 LGHNA and CDR2 YSLEER come from the germline V gene. The CDR3 loop spans 18 amino acids. CDR3 nucleotides: TGCGCCAGCAGCCAAGTACGTGGAAGGGGGACGTCTGGAAACACCATATATTTT. It codes for CASSQVRGRGTSGNTIYF.

A few counts support this clone. The genes are TRBV19 and TRBJ1-1; perhaps TRBD1 as D (5 bases). The CDR3 runs 15 residues. Trimming cost V 4 bases and J 2 bases, with 14 bases left between them. Germline V lookup: CDR1 LNHDA, CDR2 SQIVND (reference sequence). This CDR3 reads CASSTNRLGNTEAFF. The CDR3 coding sequence is TGTGCCAGTAGTACAAACAGGCTTGGAAACACTGAAGCTTTCTTT.

V is TRBV7-6 and J is TRBJ2-7, with a weak D call TRBD2 (6 bases). CDR3 size: 11 residues. Germline CDR1 is SGHVS and CDR2 is FNYEAQ. V was trimmed by 5 bases and J by 5 bases, leaving 7 bases between them. CDR3: CASSGGNEQYF. Written as DNA, the CDR3 is TGTGCCAGCAGCGGGGGGAACGAGCAGTACTTC.

The chain carries TRBV28 and TRBJ2-5; TRBD2 matches 9 bases. The V gene's germline CDR1 is MDHEN and CDR2 SYDVKM. Unmatched junction bases numbered 12, after V lost 6 bases and J lost 4 bases. This CDR3 contains 16 residues. DNA for the CDR3: TGTGCCAGCAGCCATCGGGTAGCGGGAGACGTAGAGACCCAGTACTTC. It encodes CASSHRVAGDVETQYF.

The chain combines TRBV14 with TRBJ2-5; D call uncertain. The CDR3 runs 15 residues. Trimming removed 1 base at V and 4 bases at J, with 13 bases between. Germline CDR1 SGHDN, CDR2 FVKESK. CDR3 sequence (DNA): TGTGCCAGCAGCCAAGTGGAAGGGATCGTAGAGACCCAGTACTTC. Translating it yields CASSQVEGIVETQYF.

This chain connects TRBV5-6 to TRBJ2-4; 7 nucleotides agree with TRBD2. Germline CDR1 reads SGHDT; CDR2 reads YYEEEE. This CDR3 comprises 18 residues. V lost 3 bases, J lost 3 bases, and 15 bases stayed unmatched. The CDR3 is CASSWTRGEGRDKNIQYF. The CDR3 DNA follows: TGTGCCAGCAGCTGGACTCGGGGGGAGGGCCGTGACAAAAACATTCAGTACTTC.

J is TRBJ1-1 and V is TRBV10-1; D not certain. The CDR3 is 13 amino acids. Germline loops: CDR1 WNHNN, CDR2 SYGVQD (reference sequence). With 6 bases removed from V and 1 base from J, the gap between germline ends came to 9 bases. The CDR3 reads CASRARENTEAFF. CDR3 bases: TGCGCCAGCAGAGCCAGAGAGAACACTGAAGCTTTCTTT.

This chain connects TRBV7-8 to TRBJ2-1; possible D gene TRBD2, 6 bases. This CDR3 region has 18 residues. Germline values: CDR1 SGHVS, CDR2 FQNEAQ. V was cut by 1 base and J by 2 bases, with 18 bases left in between. The chain's CDR3 is CASSLGWDSGMTYNEQFF. CDR3 DNA: TGTGCCAGCAGCTTAGGTTGGGATAGCGGAATGACCTACAATGAGCAGTTCTTC.

This clone was detected only a few times. The chain is built from TRBV6-1 and TRBJ2-7; D is possibly TRBD1 (6 bases). The CDR3 is 11 amino acids. V was cut by 4 bases and J by 9 bases, with 10 bases left in between. CDR1 MNHNS and CDR2 SASEGT come from the germline V gene. The CDR3 region is CASSGTGLQYF. The CDR3 bases are TGTGCCAGCAGTGGTACAGGGTTGCAGTACTTC.

This chain joins TRBV9 and TRBJ2-1, with 7 bases aligning to TRBD1. CDR1 and CDR2 (germline): SGDLS, YYNGEE. V shed 0 bases and J 8 bases; nucleotides not matched to a gene: 11. The CDR3 runs 16 residues. CDR3 region: CASSVDAQGINDEQFF. CDR3 sequence (DNA): TGTGCCAGCAGCGTAGATGCACAGGGGATAAATGATGAGCAGTTCTTC.

The rearrangement links TRBV30 to TRBJ2-7; D is unclear. V was trimmed by 3 bases and J by 6 bases, leaving 12 bases between them. CDR3 length: 12 amino acids. Germline V lookup: CDR1 GTSNPN, CDR2 SVGIG (reference sequence). CDR3 DNA sequence: TGTGCCTGGAGGGCGAGTTACGGCGAGCAGTACTTC. Its protein is CAWRASYGEQYF.

V is TRBV7-3 and J is TRBJ2-5, with D perhaps TRBD1 (5 bases). From germline, CDR1 is SGHTA and CDR2 FQGTGA. This CDR3 has 13 residues. The V gene lost 1 base and the J gene lost 2 bases, with 5 bases spanning the gap. CDR3 residues: CASSLRQQETQYF. The CDR3 region has the DNA TGTGCCAGCAGCTTAAGACAGCAAGAGACCCAGTACTTC.

The chain has TRBV28 and TRBJ2-5; TRBD2 might be the D (6 bases). V lost 7 bases to trimming and J lost 5 bases, with 17 bases between them. This CDR3 has 14 residues. The germline gives CDR1 MDHEN, CDR2 SYDVKM. CDR3 region: CASITSGGMETQYF. CDR3 in DNA: TGTGCCAGCATCACCTCAGGAGGGATGGAGACCCAGTACTTC.

The chain has TRBV7-9 and TRBJ2-6, with D maybe TRBD1 (6 bases). Trimming removed 0 bases from V and 0 bases from J, with 12 bases in between. The CDR3 loop spans 18 amino acids. Germline values: CDR1 SEHNR, CDR2 FQNEAQ (reference sequence). This CDR3 reads CASSLASQGSSGANVLTF. CDR3 in DNA: TGTGCCAGCAGCTTAGCGAGCCAGGGGAGCTCTGGGGCCAACGTCCTGACTTTC.

This chain links TRBV6-5 with TRBJ2-7, with D unclear. The CDR3 spans 13 residues. Germline V gene sequence: CDR1 MNHEY, CDR2 SVGAGI. Trimming removed 6 bases at V and 4 bases at J, with 13 bases between. CDR3 amino acids: CASSIRENYEQYF. Here the CDR3 DNA reads TGTGCCAGCAGCATCCGAGAAAATTACGAGCAGTACTTC.